The next 13 T cell receptor beta chains were all read from a single sample in a study of CXCR3-negative and CXCR3-positive naive CD8 T cells. All TRB cDNA libraries came from 5' RACE performed with UMI labels. TCRdb re-called the 5' RACE reads and catalogs CDR3 proteins one per entry, DNA excluded. The sample's table shows some 67,000 distinct CDR3 sequences. The sequencing input was naive CXCR3- CD8+ T cells from blood. Indicated subset: CD45RO-CCR7+CD27+CD95- naive CD8+ T cells lacking CXCR3 (TNR3-). These receptor sequences come from a human donor in good health. Some clones in this sample may be carry-over from other donors' samples.

The chain uses TRBV27 and TRBJ2-3; TCRdb names TRBD2, which stays unverified in the absence of DNA. Germline V CDR1 and CDR2: MNHEY, SMNVEV (reference sequence). The CDR3 covers 12 residues. The CDR3 sequence: CASKALTDTQYF.

The chain is built from TRBV4-1 and TRBJ2-5; TCRdb gives TRBD1 as the D gene, but with no DNA this cannot be confirmed. Germline CDR1 and CDR2: MGHRA and YSYEKL. The CDR3 is 16 residues long. This CDR3 reads CASSQDGSLRGETQYF.

The V gene is TRBV3-1, the J gene TRBJ2-5; TCRdb's D gene call, TRBD1, goes unchecked for lack of DNA. Germline CDR1 is LGHDT and CDR2 is YNNKEL (reference sequence). The CDR3 length is 17 residues. CDR3 protein: CASSQTGQGPRQETQYF.

V is TRBV15 and J is TRBJ2-7; lacking DNA, the TRBD1 call made by TCRdb goes unchecked. This CDR3 is 15 amino acids long. Germline CDR1 reads LNHNV; CDR2 reads YYDKDF (reference sequence). The chain's CDR3 is CATSLNPGTHYEQYF.

This chain links TRBV29-1 with TRBJ2-7; absent DNA, TCRdb's TRBD1 call cannot be checked. CDR1 and CDR2 (germline): SQVTM, ANQGSEA. This CDR3 has 13 amino acids. CDR3 sequence reads: CSVEGTLGYEQYF.

The chain has TRBV6-5 and TRBJ1-1. CDR1 and CDR2 from the germline V gene are MNHEY and SVGAGI. This CDR3 has 16 amino acids. CDR3 sequence reads: CASSYGSGGLNTEAFF.

This clonotype shows up as medium-sized by frequency. The V gene is TRBV7-3, the J gene TRBJ1-1; lacking DNA, the TRBD1 call made by TCRdb goes unchecked. CDR1 is SGHTA, CDR2 FQGTGA, per germline. The CDR3 has 13 amino acids. The chain's CDR3 is CASSLGGKTEAFF.

The chain links TRBV29-1 to TRBJ1-2; lacking DNA, the TRBD1 call made by TCRdb goes unchecked. CDR3 size: 12 residues. CDR1 is SQVTM and CDR2 is ANQGSEA in the germline V gene. The CDR3 protein is CSVGDRFEGYTF.

This chain connects TRBV28 to TRBJ2-3; without DNA, the TCRdb call of TRBD1 cannot be checked. CDR1 and CDR2 (germline): MDHEN, SYDVKM. The CDR3 loop spans 16 amino acids. The CDR3 sequence is CASSFPQGPSTDTQYF.

The J gene is TRBJ2-7, the V gene TRBV28; the TCRdb call, TRBD2, lacks DNA for checking. CDR1 and CDR2 (germline): MDHEN, SYDVKM. This CDR3 region has 14 residues. CDR3 loop: CASSLWHEGYEQYF.

The V gene is TRBV12-3 or TRBV12-4, the J gene TRBJ1-1. This CDR3 has 13 residues. The CDR3 sequence is CASSLWHLTEAFF.

This chain links TRBV20-1 with TRBJ2-2; the D call from TCRdb, TRBD1, cannot be confirmed without DNA. This CDR3 comprises 15 residues. Germline V lookup: CDR1 DFQATT, CDR2 SNEGSKA (reference sequence). The CDR3: CSARDRDGLTGELFF.

The CDR3: CAISEGYGHEQYF. V and J are TRBV10-3 and TRBJ2-7. Germline loops: CDR1 ENHRY, CDR2 SYGVKD. This CDR3 spans 13 amino acids.